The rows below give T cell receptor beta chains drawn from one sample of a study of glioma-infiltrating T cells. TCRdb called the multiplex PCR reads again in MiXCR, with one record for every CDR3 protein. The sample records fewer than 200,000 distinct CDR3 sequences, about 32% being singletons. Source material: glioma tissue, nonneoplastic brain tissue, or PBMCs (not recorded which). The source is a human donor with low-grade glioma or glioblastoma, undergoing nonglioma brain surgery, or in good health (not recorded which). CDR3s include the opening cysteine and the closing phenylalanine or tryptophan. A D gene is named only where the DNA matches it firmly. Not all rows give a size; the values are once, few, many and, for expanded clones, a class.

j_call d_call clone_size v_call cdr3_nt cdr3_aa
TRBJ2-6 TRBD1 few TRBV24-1 TGTGCCACCAGTGAGACAGGGAACTCTGGGGCCAACGTCCTGACTTTC CATSETGNSGANVLTF
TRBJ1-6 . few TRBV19 TGTGCCAGTAGTATCGGGACTTCGGGATCACCCCTCCACTTT CASSIGTSGSPLHF
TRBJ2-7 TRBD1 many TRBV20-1 TGCAGTGCTAGAGGGACAGGGACCGCCTACGAGCAGTACTTC CSARGTGTAYEQYF
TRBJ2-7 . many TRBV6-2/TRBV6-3 TGTGCCAGCAGTTCGCAGGGGACCTCCTACGAGCAGTACTTC CASSSQGTSYEQYF
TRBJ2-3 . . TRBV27 TGTGCCAGCAGTTCTAGGGGCACAGATAAGCAGTATTTT CASSSRGTDKQYF
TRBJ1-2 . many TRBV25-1 TGTGCCAGCGCACCGGTAGGCGGCGGCTACACCTTC CASAPVGGGYTF
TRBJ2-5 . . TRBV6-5 TGTGCCAGCATTTACTCGAGGGGGAGTGAGACCCAGTACTTC CASIYSRGSETQYF
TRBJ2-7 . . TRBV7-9 TGTGCCAGCAGCTTAGGCAGTTCGCGGGACGAGCAGTCCTTC CASSLGSSRDEQSF
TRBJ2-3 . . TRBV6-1 TGTGCCACCAGTGAGGTCCGCAAAGATACGCAGTATTTT CATSEVRKDTQYF
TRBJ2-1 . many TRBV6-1 TGTGCCAGCACCCGGACGGGGACCTACAATGAGCAGTTCTTC CASTRTGTYNEQFF
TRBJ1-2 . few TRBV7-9 TGTGCCAGCAGCCCAAGCCTGGCAGGGGATGGCTACACCTTC CASSPSLAGDGYTF
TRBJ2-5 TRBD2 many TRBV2 TGTGCCAGCAGTGAAGCGCTCACTAGCGAAGGCCAGTACTTC CASSEALTSEGQYF
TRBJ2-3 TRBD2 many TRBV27 TGTGCCAGCAGTTTACGCGGGAGTGCCCAAGATACGCAGTATTTT CASSLRGSAQDTQYF
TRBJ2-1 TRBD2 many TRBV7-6 TGTGCCAGCAGCTTAGGACGACCGGGACTAGCGGGATTAAATGAGCAGTTCTTC CASSLGRPGLAGLNEQFF
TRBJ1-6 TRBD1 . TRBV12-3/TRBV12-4 TGTGTCAGCAGTTTAGACAGGGGAGAAGGTTCACCCCTCCACTTT CVSSLDRGEGSPLHF
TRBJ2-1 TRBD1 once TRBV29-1 TGCAGCGTTGGGACAGGGATTTACAATGAGCAGTTCTTC CSVGTGIYNEQFF
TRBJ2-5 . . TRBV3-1 TGTGCCAGCAGCCACCACCTGGCTTCGGGAGAAGAGACCCAGTACTTC CASSHHLASGEETQYF
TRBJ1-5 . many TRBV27 TGTGCCAGCAGTTTAGGGGCAGGGGTTCGGCAGCCCCAGCATTTT CASSLGAGVRQPQHF
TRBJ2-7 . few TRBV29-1 TGCAGCGTCCGTAGTGGTCCCTATAACGAGCAGTACTTC CSVRSGPYNEQYF
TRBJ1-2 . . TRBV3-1 TGTGCCAGCAGCCAAGCTTCTACCACCTACTACACCTTC CASSQASTTYYTF
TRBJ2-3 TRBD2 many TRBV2 TGTGCCAGCAGTCGAGCGGGAGGGAGCACAGATACGCAGTATTTT CASSRAGGSTDTQYF
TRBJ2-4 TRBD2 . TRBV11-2 TGTGCCAGCAGCTTGGGACTAGCGATAGCCAAAAACATTCAGTACTTC CASSLGLAIAKNIQYF
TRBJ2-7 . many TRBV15 TGTGCCACCAGCCGGACGGTTTCCTACGAGCAGTACTTC CATSRTVSYEQYF
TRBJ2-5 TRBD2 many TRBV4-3 TGCGCCAGCAGCCAGGGGCGGGAGTACCAAGAGACCCAGTACTTC CASSQGREYQETQYF
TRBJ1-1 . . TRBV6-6 TGTGCCAGCAGTTTCCAGGGGCAGCTCGGAAACACTGAAGCTTTCTTT CASSFQGQLGNTEAFF
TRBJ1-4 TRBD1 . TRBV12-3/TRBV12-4 TGTGCCAGCTTGGGACAGTTGAATGAAAAACTGTTTTTT CASLGQLNEKLFF
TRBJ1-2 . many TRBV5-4 TGTGCCAGCAGCTTGGCCTTACAGAATTATGGCTACACCTTC CASSLALQNYGYTF
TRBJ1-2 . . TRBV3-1 TGTGCCAGCAGCCACACCTTCAACTATGGCTACACCTTC CASSHTFNYGYTF
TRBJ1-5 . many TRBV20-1 TGCAGTGCTAGGGCAGAGATTAGCAATCAGCCCCAGCATTTT CSARAEISNQPQHF
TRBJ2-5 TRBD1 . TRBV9 TGTGCCAGCAGCGTCCTTTCAGGGGGCTCCCAAGAGACCCAGTACTTC CASSVLSGGSQETQYF
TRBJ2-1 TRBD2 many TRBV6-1 TGTGCCAGCAGTGCTCCGGGACTAGCGGGAGTAGTGCAGTTCTTC CASSAPGLAGVVQFF
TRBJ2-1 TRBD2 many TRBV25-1 TGTGCCAGCAGTGAGGTGTGGGGGGAGGGAGATGAGCAGTTCTTC CASSEVWGEGDEQFF
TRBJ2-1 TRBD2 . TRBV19 TGTGCCAGTAGTAGGGATAGCGGGGTCTCCTACAATGAGCAGTTCTTC CASSRDSGVSYNEQFF
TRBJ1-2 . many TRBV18 TGTGCCAGCTCTCAGGGGAGTTATGATGGCTACACCTTC CASSQGSYDGYTF
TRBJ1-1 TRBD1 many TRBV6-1 TGTGCCAGCGAGGGACAGTTGAACACTGAAGCTTTCTTT CASEGQLNTEAFF
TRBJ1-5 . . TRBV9 TGTGCCAGCAGCCGCACCGCGGTGGAAGTCGGCAATCAGCCCCAGCATTTT CASSRTAVEVGNQPQHF
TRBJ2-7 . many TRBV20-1 TGCAGTGCTAACAGCGGCCAGGACGAGCAGTACTTC CSANSGQDEQYF